Given below is one T cell receptor (beta chain) in context. This sample is part of a study of CD8 T cells in Susac syndrome. The V gene end was trimmed by 8 bases and the J gene end by 5 bases; junction bases not matched to a gene: 7. Germline V CDR1 and CDR2: MNHEY, SVGAGI. CDR3 length: 14 residues. A quantity of about 0.5 to 1 ug RNA underwent reverse transcription using random hexamers. TCRdb itself ran the immunoSEQ multiplex PCR reads through MiXCR, one entry per CDR3 protein. The sample holds 100,000 to 150,000 distinct CDR3 sequences, about 94% seen once. The TCR originated in a human donor in good health. Sequencing was done on a sample of CD4+ T cells from PBMCs. V usage is TRBV6-5 and J usage is TRBJ1-4; 8 nucleotides agree with TRBD1. For the CDR3, the DNA is TGTGCCAGCTCCTGGGACAGGCAAAATGAAAAACTGTTTTTT. Protein product: CASSWDRQNEKLFF.